This T cell receptor (beta chain) was sequenced in a study of control samples from healthy donors and cancer patients. The CDR3 spans 14 residues. CDR1 and CDR2 (germline): SGHVS, FNYEAQ. V dropped 1 base and J dropped 5 bases, with 11 bases sitting between them. This clone appeared a few times. The method was immunoSEQ multiplex PCR; TCRdb's version includes in-frame clones alone and lacks a portion of them. The data contain 150,000 to 200,000 clones, approximately 91% of them singletons. The material sequenced was blood. This sequence originates from a woman aged 40 to 50 in good health. J is TRBJ1-1 and V is TRBV7-6, with a weak D call TRBD1 (5 bases). Written as DNA, the CDR3 is TGTGCCAGCAGCTTAGAAGGGGACGGAACTGAAGCTTTCTTT. Protein: CASSLEGDGTEAFF.